Listed below are T cell receptor beta chains from one sample, sequenced in a study of type 1 regulatory T cells. No antigen has been identified for these receptors. TCRdb used MiXCR to reprocess the reads, holding one entry per CDR3 protein. The profile covers around 65,000 distinct CDR3 sequences, with about 50% appearing a single time and approximately 2% taken by the ten largest. Material for sequencing was cultured non-Tr1 T cells, either the whole culture or a sorted T cell fraction (not recorded which). Every receptor here comes from a human donor in good health. The CDR3 runs from the conserved cysteine through the conserved F or W. D genes are given only for firm matches. For some rows the clone size is stated as once, few or many, or as a class when expanded; others skip it.

D gene	clone size	V gene	J gene	CDR3 protein	CDR3 DNA
NA	NA	TRBV5-1	TRBJ1-1	CASSGGGFGTEAFF	TGCGCCAGCAGTGGTGGGGGGTTCGGCACTGAAGCTTTCTTT
TRBD2	NA	TRBV18	TRBJ2-5	CASSPRASGGQETQYF	TGTGCCAGCTCACCACGGGCTAGCGGGGGACAAGAGACCCAGTACTTC
TRBD1	NA	TRBV20-1	TRBJ2-7	CSARAREDRGPLGHEQYF	TGCAGTGCTAGAGCCCGGGAGGACAGGGGGCCCCTAGGACACGAGCAGTACTTC
TRBD2	NA	TRBV18	TRBJ2-3	CASSPRLAGNGTQYF	TGTGCCAGCTCGCCAAGACTAGCGGGGAATGGTACGCAGTATTTT
NA	NA	TRBV6-5	TRBJ1-1	CATRPHTSMNTEAFF	TGTGCCACCCGACCCCACACTTCCATGAACACTGAAGCTTTCTTT
TRBD1	NA	TRBV18	TRBJ1-1	CASSHGDSQRTEAFF	TGTGCCAGCTCCCACGGGGACAGCCAACGCACTGAAGCTTTCTTT
TRBD2	NA	TRBV12-3/TRBV12-4	TRBJ2-7	CASKAGGYEQYF	TGTGCCAGCAAGGCGGGGGGCTACGAGCAGTACTTC
NA	few	TRBV20-1	TRBJ2-7	CSAGRVEGGWDEQYF	TGCAGTGCTGGAAGGGTCGAGGGGGGATGGGACGAGCAGTACTTC
NA	few	TRBV7-6	TRBJ2-1	CASSFAGIAEQFF	TGTGCCAGCAGCTTTGCAGGGATTGCCGAGCAGTTCTTC
TRBD1	few	TRBV18	TRBJ1-4	CASSPGQVNEKLFF	TGTGCCAGCTCACCCGGACAGGTTAATGAAAAACTGTTTTTT
NA	NA	TRBV4-2	TRBJ2-1	CASSQGGRGGEQFF	TGTGCCAGCAGCCAAGGCGGTAGAGGTGGTGAGCAGTTCTTC
NA	NA	TRBV24-1	TRBJ1-5	CATNTQWDNQPQHF	TGTGCCACCAACACCCAGTGGGATAATCAGCCCCAGCATTTT
NA	few	TRBV18	TRBJ2-7	CASSPTTGEGSYEQYF	TGTGCCAGCTCACCGACAACAGGGGAGGGCTCCTACGAGCAGTACTTC
TRBD2	NA	TRBV7-2	TRBJ2-1	CASSRTSGNYNEQFF	TGTGCCAGCAGCCGGACTAGCGGGAATTACAATGAGCAGTTCTTC
NA	NA	TRBV5-1	TRBJ2-7	CASSLDQGPSYEQYF	TGCGCCAGCAGCTTGGATCAGGGGCCCTCCTACGAGCAGTACTTC
NA	NA	TRBV13	TRBJ2-5	CASAAAPRDQETQYF	TGTGCCAGCGCCGCGGCCCCAAGAGACCAAGAGACCCAGTACTTC
NA	NA	TRBV10-3	TRBJ1-1	CAIMKSRNTEAFF	TGTGCCATCATGAAGTCTAGGAACACTGAAGCTTTCTTT